This TCR beta chain was documented in a study of T cells in Graves' hyperthyroidism and ophthalmopathy (dated by TCRdb to about 2019). About the full investigation: Peripheral blood was collected at initial diagnosis, before any treatment. In several Graves' hyperthyroidism patients, the study also compared T-cell repertoires from thyroid tissue with T-cell repertoires from blood. The paper reports TCR Vbeta CDR3 sequencing of roughly 140 peripheral blood samples: 43 ophthalmopathy, roughly 74 hyperthyroidism and roughly 17 progressor patients. After blood sampling, hyperthyroidism patients were treated with methimazole at a starting dose of 30 mg daily, and ophthalmopathy patients were treated with high-dose intravenous methylprednisolone. The roughly 100 discovery patients were divided at random into training and test sets in a 7:3 ratio. Prospective prediction of ophthalmopathy was tested in an independent validation cohort of under 20 hyperthyroidism patients and 17 patients who later progressed to ophthalmopathy. A discovery cohort of around 100 patients, roughly 45 with Graves' ophthalmopathy and about 58 with stable Graves' hyperthyroidism, was used to find distinguishing TCR V-J signatures. Study-level results and caveats: In validation, progression to ophthalmopathy was predicted by the model with 70% to 71% sensitivity and roughly 72% specificity, a median of 6.5 months before onset. Most expanded thyroid clonotypes (frequency above 0.001) were also detected in blood, a finding suggesting that blood repertoires may reflect thyroid immune responses. Sample size was not statistically predetermined, and blinding of investigators to group allocation was not performed. Ophthalmopathy was separated from stable hyperthyroidism by a 13 V-J signature model, with 85% to 90% sensitivity and approximately 84% specificity obtained in cross-validation and 80%/75% obtained in testing.

The TCR beta CDR3 regions were amplified from the RNA transcripts. The first round of RT-PCR for the TCR CDR3 was performed with the HTBI primer set and the Qiagen OneStep RT-PCR kit. Libraries were constructed in a second round of multiplex PCR, after which size selection and purification were carried out. The libraries were sequenced on an Illumina HiSeq2000 using paired-end 100 bp reads. The study's own analysis went as follows. SOAPnuke was used to process the raw data, with reads discarded if the reads contained adapters or uncalled bases, had a mean Phred below 15, or lacked an exact constant-primer or identifier match. High-quality paired reads were merged using COPE v1.2.5, and each unique nucleotide sequence was defined as a clonotype. MiTCR v1.1 was used to align the clonotypes against IMGT TRBV, TRBD and TRBJ reference segments. The analysis included only V-J combinations with a frequency above 0.0001, which together covered approximately 99% of the repertoires. A TCS score was defined as the ratio of F50 (clonal expansion) to E x V (chaos), with BLOSUM62-based TCRdist applied between CDR3 peptides within each V-J. Welch's t-statistics and random forest reduced fewer than 550 V-J features to 13, which were used in a naive Bayes classifier (R e1071). Thyroid-blood repertoire similarity was quantified with the Morisita-Horn index. TCRdb passed the public sequencing reads through fastp at Q25 and MiXCR, retaining productive beta sequences. Rows are combined by CDR3 protein, so each entry shows the most common genes and DNA. The V and J calls here are based on TCRdb, not the publication. In all, the sample holds around 760,000 distinct CDR3 sequences, and approximately 40% of those were seen once. Clones ranked in the top ten supply about a third of the sample.

Graves' hyperthyroidism was defined as stable when no progression to ophthalmopathy occurred over 18 months of follow-up. The hyperthyroidism patients were between 18 and 65 years old and newly diagnosed, with a disease duration of less than 2 months. Exclusion was applied to patients with uncontrolled infections, other autoimmune diseases, pregnancy or lactation. Clinical symptoms, serum thyroxine and TRAb, thyroid ultrasound, and orbital computed tomography formed the basis for the diagnoses. PBMCs were isolated from 8 to 10 ml of fresh peripheral blood by Ficoll-Paque density gradient centrifugation. Total RNA was extracted using Trizol reagent, and RNA quality was assessed on an Agilent 2100 Bioanalyzer. Trimming leaves V shorter by 8 bases and J shorter by 5 bases, with the junction holding 11 bases beyond the gene matches. Measured from the cysteine to the phenylalanine, the CDR3 is 15 residues long. The entry retains the CDR3 DNA only, 45 bases that are in frame from base 1. From the germline V gene, CDR1 is SNHLY and CDR2 is FYNNEI.

This clonotype was counted ten times or more. Its antigen target is currently unknown. No much larger clonotype is one base removed from it; base qualities were not supplied. The source material was blood. The chain links TRBV2 with TRBJ1-5, and 8 bases in between align with TRBD1. This TCR came from a woman between 40 and 50 years old with Graves' hyperthyroidism. Here the CDR3 is given as CASAFRGPADQPQHF. The base sequence is TGTGCCAGCGCGTTCAGGGGGCCGGCGGATCAGCCCCAGCATTTT. Beyond the CDR3, the reference TRBV2 and TRBJ1-5 genes provide the residues; the full variable domain reads: EPEVTQTPSHQVTQMGQEVILRCVPISNHLYFYWYRQILGQKVEFLVSFYNNEISEKSEIFDDQFSVERPDGSNFTLKIRSTKLEDSAMYFCASAFRGPADQPQHFGDGTRLSIL.